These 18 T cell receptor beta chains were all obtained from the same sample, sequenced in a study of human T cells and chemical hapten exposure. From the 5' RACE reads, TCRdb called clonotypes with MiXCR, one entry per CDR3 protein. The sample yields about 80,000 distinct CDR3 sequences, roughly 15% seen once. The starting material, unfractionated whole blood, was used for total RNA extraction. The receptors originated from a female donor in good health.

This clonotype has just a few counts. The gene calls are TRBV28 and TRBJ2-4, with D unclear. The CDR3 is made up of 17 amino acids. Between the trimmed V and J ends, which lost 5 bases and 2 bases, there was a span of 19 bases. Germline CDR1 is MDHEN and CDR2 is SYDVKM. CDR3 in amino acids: CASSRLDGKRTKNIQYF. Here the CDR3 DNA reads TGTGCCAGCAGTAGACTGGACGGCAAAAGGACCAAAAACATTCAGTACTTC.

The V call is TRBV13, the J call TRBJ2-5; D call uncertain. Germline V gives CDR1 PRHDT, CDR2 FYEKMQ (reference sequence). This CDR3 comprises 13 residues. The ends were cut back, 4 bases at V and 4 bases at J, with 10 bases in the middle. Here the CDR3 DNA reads TGTGCCAGCAGCTCGACACCCGGAGAGACCCAGTACTTC. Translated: CASSSTPGETQYF.

CDR3 sequence: CASSQDRRAGNNEQFF. CDR3 DNA sequence: TGCGCCAGCAGCCAAGATAGGAGGGCAGGTAACAATGAGCAGTTCTTC. The chain has TRBV4-3 and TRBJ2-1, with a tentative D call TRBD2 (6 bases). V was pared by 0 bases and J by 5 bases, with 14 bases between. CDR3 size: 16 residues. Germline CDR1 LGHNA, CDR2 YSLEER.

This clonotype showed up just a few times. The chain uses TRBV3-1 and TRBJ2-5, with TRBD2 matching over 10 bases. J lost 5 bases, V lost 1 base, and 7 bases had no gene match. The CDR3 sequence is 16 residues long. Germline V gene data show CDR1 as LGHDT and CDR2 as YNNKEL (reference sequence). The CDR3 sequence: CASSQVMGLALETQYF. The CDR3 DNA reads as TGTGCCAGCAGCCAAGTGATGGGACTAGCGTTGGAGACCCAGTACTTC.

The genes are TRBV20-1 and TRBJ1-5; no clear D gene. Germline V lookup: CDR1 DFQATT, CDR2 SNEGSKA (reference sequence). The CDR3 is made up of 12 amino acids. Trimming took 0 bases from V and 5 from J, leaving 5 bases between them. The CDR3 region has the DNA TGCAGTGCTAGAGAGGGTGATCAGCCCCAGCATTTT. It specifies CSAREGDQPQHF.

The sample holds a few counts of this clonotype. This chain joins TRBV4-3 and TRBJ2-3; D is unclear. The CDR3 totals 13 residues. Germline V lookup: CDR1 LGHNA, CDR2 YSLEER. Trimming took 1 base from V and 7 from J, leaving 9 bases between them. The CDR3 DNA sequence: TGCGCCAGCAGCCAAGGCAGTGAAAATACGCAGTATTTT. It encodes CASSQGSENTQYF.

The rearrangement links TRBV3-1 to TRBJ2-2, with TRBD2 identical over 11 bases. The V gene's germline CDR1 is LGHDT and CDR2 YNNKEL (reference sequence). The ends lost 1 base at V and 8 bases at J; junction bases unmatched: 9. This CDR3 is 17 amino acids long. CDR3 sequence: CASSQGPPRLAGGELFF. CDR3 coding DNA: TGTGCCAGCAGCCAAGGCCCACCACGACTAGCGGGAGGGGAGCTGTTTTTT.

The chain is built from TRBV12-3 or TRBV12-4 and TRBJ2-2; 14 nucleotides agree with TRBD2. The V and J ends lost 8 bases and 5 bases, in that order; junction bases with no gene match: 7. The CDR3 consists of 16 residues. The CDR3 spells CASPLGTSGSTGELFF. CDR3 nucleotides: TGTGCCAGCCCCCTCGGGACTAGCGGGAGTACCGGGGAGCTGTTTTTT.

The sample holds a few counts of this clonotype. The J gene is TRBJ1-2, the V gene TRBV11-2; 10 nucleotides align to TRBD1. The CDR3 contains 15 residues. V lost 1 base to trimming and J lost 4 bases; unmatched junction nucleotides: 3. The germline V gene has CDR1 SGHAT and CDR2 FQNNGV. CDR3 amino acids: CASSLGTGGGYGYTF. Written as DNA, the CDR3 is TGTGCCAGCAGCTTAGGGACAGGGGGAGGCTATGGCTACACCTTC.

As DNA, the CDR3 is TGTGCCAGCAGCCCCCTCTCAGCGGTATCTAGCACAGATACGCAGTATTTT. It encodes CASSPLSAVSSTDTQYF. The chain has TRBV7-2 and TRBJ2-3; D might be TRBD2 (5 bases). The CDR3 extends over 17 amino acids. Germline lookup yields CDR1 SGHTA and CDR2 FQGNSA. V gave up 5 bases and J gave up 0 bases, with 18 bases separating them.

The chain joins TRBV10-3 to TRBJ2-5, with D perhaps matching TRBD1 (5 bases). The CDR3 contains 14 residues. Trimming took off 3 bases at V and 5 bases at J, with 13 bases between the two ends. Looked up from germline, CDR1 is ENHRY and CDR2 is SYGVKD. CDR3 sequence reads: CAISDQGVRETQYF. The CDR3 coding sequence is TGTGCCATCAGTGACCAGGGCGTGAGGGAGACCCAGTACTTC.

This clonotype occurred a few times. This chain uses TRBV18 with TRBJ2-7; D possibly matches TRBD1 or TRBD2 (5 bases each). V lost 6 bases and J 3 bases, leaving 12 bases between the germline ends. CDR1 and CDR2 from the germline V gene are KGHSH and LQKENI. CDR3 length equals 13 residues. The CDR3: CASSEGTDYEQYF. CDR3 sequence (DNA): TGTGCCAGCTCCGAAGGGACGGACTACGAGCAGTACTTC. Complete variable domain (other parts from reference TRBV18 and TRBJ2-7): NAGVMQNPRHLVRRRGQEARLRCSPMKGHSHVYWYRQLPEEGLKFMVYLQKENIIDESGMPKERFSAEFPKEGPSILRIQQVVRGDSAAYFCASSEGTDYEQYFGPGTRLTVT.

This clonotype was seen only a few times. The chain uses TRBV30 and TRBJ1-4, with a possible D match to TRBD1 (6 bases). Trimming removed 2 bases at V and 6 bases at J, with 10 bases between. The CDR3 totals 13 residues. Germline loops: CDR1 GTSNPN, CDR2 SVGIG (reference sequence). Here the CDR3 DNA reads TGTGCCTGGAGTCAGGGGAAGGATGAAAAACTGTTTTTT. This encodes CAWSQGKDEKLFF.

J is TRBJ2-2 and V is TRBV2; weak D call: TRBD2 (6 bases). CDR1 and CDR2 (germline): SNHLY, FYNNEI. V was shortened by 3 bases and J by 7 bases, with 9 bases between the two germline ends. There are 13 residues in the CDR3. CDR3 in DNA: TGTGCCAGCAGTGAGACGGAGGGCGGGGAGCTGTTTTTT. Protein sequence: CASSETEGGELFF. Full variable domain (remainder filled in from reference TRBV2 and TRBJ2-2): EPEVTQTPSHQVTQMGQEVILRCVPISNHLYFYWYRQILGQKVEFLVSFYNNEISEKSEIFDDQFSVERPDGSNFTLKIRSTKLEDSAMYFCASSETEGGELFFGEGSRLTVL.

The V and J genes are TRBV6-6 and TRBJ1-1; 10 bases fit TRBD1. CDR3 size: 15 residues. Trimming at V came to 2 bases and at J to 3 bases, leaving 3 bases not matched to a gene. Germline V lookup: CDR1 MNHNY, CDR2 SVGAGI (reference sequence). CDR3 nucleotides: TGTGCCAGCAGTTACGGAGGACAGGGGGACACTGAAGCTTTCTTT. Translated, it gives CASSYGGQGDTEAFF.

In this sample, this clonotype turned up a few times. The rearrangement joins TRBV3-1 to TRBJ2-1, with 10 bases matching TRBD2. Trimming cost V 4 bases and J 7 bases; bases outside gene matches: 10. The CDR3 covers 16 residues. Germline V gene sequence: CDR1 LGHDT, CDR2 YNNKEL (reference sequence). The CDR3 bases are TGTGCCAGCAGCCCCGCGGGGGCTAGCGGGAGTAATGAGCAGTTCTTC. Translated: CASSPAGASGSNEQFF.

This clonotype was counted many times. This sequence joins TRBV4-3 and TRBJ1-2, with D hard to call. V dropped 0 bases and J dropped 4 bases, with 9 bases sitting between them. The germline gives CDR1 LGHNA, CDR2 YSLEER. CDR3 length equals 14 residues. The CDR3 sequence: CASSQDRVRYGYTF. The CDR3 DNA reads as TGCGCCAGCAGCCAAGATCGGGTTCGCTATGGCTACACCTTC.

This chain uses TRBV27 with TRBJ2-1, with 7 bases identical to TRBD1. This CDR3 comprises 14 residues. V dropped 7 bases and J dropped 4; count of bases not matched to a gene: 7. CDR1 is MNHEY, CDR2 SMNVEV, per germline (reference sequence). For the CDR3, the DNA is TGTGCCAGCACTAAAGGGGGCAATTACAATGAGCAGTTCTTC. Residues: CASTKGGNYNEQFF.